The present entry profiles one T cell receptor (beta chain) with its context. This sample is part of a study of blood T cell repertoires in COVID-19. At the level of the study: Samples taken during acute and convalescent COVID-19 were collected in the United States, Italy and Spain.

The cohort comprised adults aged about 18 to 100 years residing in under 25 US areas. All recovered Cohort 3 donors got two negative PCRs, got clearance, or saw symptom resolution. TCRdb's copy holds only in-frame clones and misses some; the assay was immunoSEQ multiplex PCR. The repertoire holds around 170,000 clones, with about 84% as singletons. This CDR3 is built from 14 residues. Germline CDR1 and CDR2: WNHNN and SYGVQD (reference sequence). Deletions cut 10 bases from V and 0 bases from J, with 16 bases between. The source of this sequence is a woman in her twenties or thirties who had recovered from COVID-19. The material sequenced was PBMCs or T cells enriched from blood (not recorded which). This chain links TRBV10-1 with TRBJ2-7; TRBD2 might be the D (5 bases). CDR3 loop: CAKGAWRSSYEQYF. The CDR3 coding sequence is TGCGCCAAGGGAGCGTGGAGGAGCTCCTACGAGCAGTACTTC.